Given below is one T cell receptor beta chain in context. It lacks a known antigen. Within one base of it there is no much larger clone, and no base qualities were kept. The data belong to a study of blood T cell repertoires in COVID-19 (dated by TCRdb to the early 2020s). Background on the whole study: Samples covering the acute and convalescent phases of COVID-19 were provided by collaborators in the United States, Italy and Spain. The material from the prospective study consisted of cDNA or gDNA derived from T cells, B-cell-depleted T cells, or PBMCs. Subjects who had been exposed to COVID-19, were actively infected with it, or had recovered from it provided the deeply sampled blood TCRbeta repertoires that made up the dataset. A freely available public database, intended as a resource for researchers studying the immune response to SARS-CoV-2, is where the repertoires were released. Samples were obtained from the ongoing ImmuneRACE study (first 160 participants) and from some 1,200 subjects provided by 6 global collaborators. Nearly every sample came with metadata listing a de-identified subject ID, COVID-19 status, age in years and sex. Where HLA class I and class II types were available, the types were taken from metadata supplied by the sample provider, not from assay-based typing. What the research found in general, with its limitations: The amount of clinical and demographic metadata varied by source and participant and was provided uncurated.

Participants in the prospective study were enrolled through a virtual design, were aged roughly 18 to 100 years, and lived in 24 United States geographic areas. In the prospective study, cohorts were assigned on the basis of participant-reported clinical history obtained from a screening survey and a study questionnaire. Exposed participants had been in contact, within 2 weeks of entering the study, with a person who had a PCR-confirmed or clinician-diagnosed case of COVID-19. Mobile phlebotomists in the prospective study collected whole blood, serum and a nasopharyngeal or oropharyngeal swab from every participant. Prospective study participants could optionally give additional blood draws and questionnaires over a roughly 2-month period. Blood samples from the prospective study were shipped frozen or at room temperature prior to DNA extraction. TCRbeta CDR3 regions were amplified from genomic DNA using the immunoSEQ Assay, a bias-controlled multiplex PCR. In the original analysis: Nucleated cell counts per sample were estimated from amplification of reference gene primers within the assay. To quantify the absolute abundance of each unique TCRbeta CDR3 rearrangement, sequence reads were collapsed and filtered. For each sample, productive Simpson clonality was calculated as the square root of Simpson's diversity index across productive rearrangements. TCRdb provides this immuneACCESS table in a form limited to in-frame rearrangements. Some clones are lacking; in checked studies, under half of them reflect an unresolved V gene, and why the rest are absent is not known. V and J calls plus clone size are reproduced from that table; the DNA served to infer D and trimming. This sample gives approximately 300,000 clones in total; roughly nine tenths of them show up just once. Clones ranked in the top ten supply roughly 3.9% of the sample.

The germline V gene (reference sequence) supplies CDR1 LGHDT and CDR2 YNNKEL. The CDR3 numbers 15 residues from cysteine through phenylalanine. The read is trimmed to its CDR3 DNA, 45 bases read in frame from base 1. V is shortened by 0 bases, J by 3 bases, and the region joining them spans 8 bases. The chain uses TRBV3-1 (or the pseudogene TRBV3-2) and TRBJ2-2; no D segment can be confidently identified. Sample: PBMCs or T cells enriched from blood (not recorded which). This receptor was taken from a woman in her thirties who had been exposed to COVID-19. The CDR3 here reads CASSQDLLDTGELFF. The sequenced DNA is TGTGCCAGCAGCCAAGATCTCCTTGACACCGGGGAGCTGTTTTTT.